Included here is one TCR beta chain sequence, with context. In this sample, this clone turned up once. Its recognized antigen is unknown. No base qualities exist here, and no much larger clone lies one base off it. The cohort was made up of 500 to 850 healthy bone marrow donors. Cohort members were all nominally healthy when sampled, although unrecorded immune exposures were likely present. The donor tested CMV seropositive, placing the donor among the 250 to 300 seropositive members of the cohort. Every donor gave a peripheral blood sample, and the peripheral blood mononuclear cells from that sample were used for TCR beta sequencing. Genomic DNA extraction from the blood cell samples was performed with the Qiagen DNeasy Blood Extraction Kit. The source of the sample is a study of cytomegalovirus exposure and HLA in healthy donors (TCRdb year 2017). General notes on the study: An earlier analysis of approximately 590 of the donors reported 250 to 300 Gb of sequence data and more than 90 million unique TCR beta sequences from 150 million to 200 million T cells. A later genetic analysis used genome-wide SNP genotypes for about 65% of the 666 donors, treating that subset as a discovery cohort. A later analysis re-examined previously published TCR beta repertoires from 610 or so donors and added high-resolution HLA genotyping to investigate patterns of TCR occurrence. The later analysis used no new phenotypic data to find candidate immune exposures, relying instead on TCR beta sequences and their occurrence across donors. Donor age, sex, ethnicity and CMV serostatus were collected together with the repertoire data. Using immunosequencing, the study profiled T cell repertoires from 640 or so subjects and related those repertoires to cytomegalovirus serostatus. The number of typed donors differed by locus: 629-630 for A, B, C, DRB1 and DQB1; 522 for DQA1; 606 for DPA1; and around 490 for DPB1. Besides the first cohort of some 670 subjects, a separate validation cohort made up of about 120 different subjects was used. The study combined high-throughput TCR immunosequencing, statistical association of individual TCRs with disease status, and machine learning to predict cytomegalovirus infection status. Across approximately 400 genotyped donors of the cohort, an average of about 240,000 unique TCR beta nucleotide sequences per donor were sequenced, and roughly 20% of those sequences were non-productive. Class I and class II HLA loci were covered by the typing at four-digit resolution. Every repertoire in the discovery cohort had been generated on one and the same sequencing platform. An early release that covered about 640 HLA-typed donors contained approximately 320 gigabases of sequencing data and about 93 million unique TCR sequences. The study was designed to test whether signatures of past pathogen exposure could be identified by cataloging public T cell receptors. Among the approximately 430 genotyped donors, around 81% belonged to the genetic ancestry cluster associated with self-reported Caucasian donors. Five DR-DQ haplotypes were treated as single units for association and clustering because of strong linkage in the cohort. An earlier analysis of some 500 of the donors used high-throughput TCR beta sequencing to judge whether each TCR beta V gene segment behaved as functional or pseudogenic. Summary of the overall study and its limitations: A group of highly shared sequence variants was considered likely to be a technical artifact of the sequencing pipeline. Broadly in line with IMGT annotations, most TCR beta V segments showed up in productive rearrangements about 90% or about 30% of the time in an earlier analysis of several hundred of the donors. Most CMV-associated TCR beta chains appeared to be HLA-restricted in a later analysis, and the HLA associations seemed to be driven largely by CMV exposure. Across donors, most TCR sequences were observed very rarely, whereas some public TCRs were present in many individuals. A total of roughly 160 TCR beta chains were listed by the study as associated with cytomegalovirus. Some IMGT-functional V segments, including TRBV6-2 and TRBV6-3, could not be distinguished by the 87-base-pair reads and were therefore excluded. In a later analysis, around 17,000 TCR beta sequences were associated with specific HLA alleles at a false discovery rate of 0.05. Roughly uniform sequencing depth across donors was assumed in presence/absence analyses, although this assumption may not hold. A further reported finding was that TCR beta sequences accurately predicted the HLA-A and HLA-B alleles for most subjects in the first cohort. A later genetic analysis associated a missense DCLRE1C variant with V-gene and J-gene trimming of TCR beta chains, and an independent cohort replicated the association. According to a later genetic analysis, donors in an Asian-associated ancestry cluster had fewer N-insertions in productive TCRs than the approximately 690-donor mean. In vitro tests confirmed that a few of the cytomegalovirus-associated TCR beta chains recognize cytomegalovirus antigens. Only TCR beta chains were sequenced in this cohort, and the absence of alpha or paired-chain data limited detectable features. In a later analysis, HLA-associated TCR beta chains were found to be more clonally expanded and to have lower generation probabilities than equally common non-associated chains. Correlated functional status among segregating V segments might be attributable to linkage disequilibrium, but an unknown experimental factor could not be ruled out. According to a later analysis, TCR association rates differed among HLA loci, with DRB1 alleles showing the most associated TCRs and HLA-C alleles showing the fewest. Strong co-occurrence of HLA alleles, especially DR and DQ, made assigning TCR associations to individual alleles difficult. Cytomegalovirus status was reported to be diagnosed by the classifier with high specificity and sensitivity in both the original and validation cohorts. Immune exposure information for the cohort was limited to CMV serostatus. Roughly 15 rarely observed V segments, including chromosome 9 orphons, were excluded from the earlier analysis of several hundred of the donors because counts were too low. According to the authors, the approach could potentially be generalized to other disease states and immunological phenotypes. Several of the top co-occurrence clusters appeared to be linked to parvovirus B19, influenza, CMV and Epstein-Barr virus, according to a later analysis. Because HLA typing was unavailable for some donors at each locus, only the typed subset was used in association tests.

The germline V gene sets CDR1 to ENHRY and CDR2 to SYGVKD. Including cysteine and phenylalanine, the CDR3 has 13 amino acids. The sequence is cut down to CDR3 DNA, 39 bases in frame from base 1. Trimming accounts for 5 bases at V and 5 bases at J, while the number of junction bases matched to no gene is 4. The protocol used for the library was the immunoSEQ multiplex PCR assay. The multiplex PCR relied on a mix of 60 forward primers for TCR Vbeta segments and 13 reverse primers for TCR Jbeta segments. The CDR3 region of rearranged TCR beta genes was amplified from genomic DNA by a multiplex PCR assay. The Illumina HiSeq System was used to sequence the amplified TCR beta libraries as 87-base-pair reads. The study's processing was this. In a later analysis, roughly 80 million unique TCR beta chains were counted across the 650 to 750 repertoires, and roughly 11 million of these chains were shared by at least two donors. A nearest-neighbor algorithm error-corrected the raw reads and collapsed the reads into unique sequences, merging closely related sequences to remove PCR and sequencing errors. V, D and J gene segments were assigned by aligning CDR3 sequences to IMGT reference sequences. Each retained sequence needed at least a six-nucleotide match to both a V gene segment and a J gene segment. Rearrangements were called productive when the CDR3 lacked stop codons and stayed in frame with V and J; all others were non-productive. Following IMGT convention, CDR3 was defined as the stretch from the second conserved V-encoded cysteine up to the conserved J-encoded phenylalanine. In an earlier analysis of approximately 500 of the donors, sequences lacking an unambiguous match to a single V gene segment were excluded. An earlier analysis of 587 of the donors called V segments functional above 56.7% productive rearrangements and segregating when the between-donor standard deviation exceeded 5%. To diagnose cytomegalovirus status from the catalog of TCR beta chain sequences, a statistical classification framework was built. In a later analysis, TCR nucleotide sequences were compared against IMGT/GENE-DB human TR gene sequences so that V and J genes could be assigned. The TCRdist pipeline was used in a later analysis to assign CDR3 sequences and most-parsimonious VDJ recombination scenarios. In a later analysis, every TCR beta chain was defined by the combination of its CDR3 amino acid sequence and its V-gene family, and reads without a unique V-gene family were dropped. A later analysis removed over 500 highly shared, low-generation-probability nucleotide sequences to deal with suspected cross-contamination and a sequencing artifact. For each public chain, a later analysis derived a clonal expansion index from normalized ranks of inferred template counts within each repertoire. A later analysis computed generation probabilities with a VDJ recombination model fitted to out-of-frame rearrangements, and checked the results against IGoR. A later analysis scored TCR-TCR, TCR-HLA and TCR-CMV co-occurrence with hypergeometric tests, applying a repertoire-size bias correction to TCR pairs. To estimate false discovery rates, a later analysis permuted the HLA or CMV assignments 20 times. In a later analysis, co-occurring TCRs were grouped using DBSCAN, and TCRdist sequence similarity was added for clustering within HLA-allele-positive subsets. Repertoires with fewer than 30,000 or more than 120,000 public chains, plus five repertoires with anomalous nucleotide sharing, were excluded from co-occurrence clustering. TCRdb obtained this table from immuneACCESS and retained in-frame rearrangements with V and J assigned. These tables miss some clones; where compared with another copy, unresolved V genes account for less than half of the shortfall, and the remainder is unexplained. The D gene and trimming were derived from the DNA, and the V and J assignments and clone size from that table. Recorded for this sample are about 170,000 clones; 60% to 80% of them occurred a single time. Clones ranked in the top ten supply 0.98% of the sample.

This TCR derives from a woman aged 45 to 65 in good health and CMV-seropositive. The receptor chain draws on TRBV10-3 and TRBJ2-5, with 8 junctional bases fitting TRBD2. The sample was PBMCs. The CDR3 protein sequence reads: CAISQASGETQYF. The sequenced DNA is TGTGCCATCAGTCAGGCTAGCGGGGAGACCCAGTACTTC.